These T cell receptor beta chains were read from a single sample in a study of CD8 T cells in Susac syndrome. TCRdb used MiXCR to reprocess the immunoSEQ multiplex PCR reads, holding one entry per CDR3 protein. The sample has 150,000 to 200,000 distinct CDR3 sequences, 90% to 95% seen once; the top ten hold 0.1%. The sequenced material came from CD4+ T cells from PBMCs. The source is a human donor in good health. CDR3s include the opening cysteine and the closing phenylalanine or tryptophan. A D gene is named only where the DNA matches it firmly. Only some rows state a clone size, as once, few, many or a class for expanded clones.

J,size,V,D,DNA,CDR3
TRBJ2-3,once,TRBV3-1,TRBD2,TGTGCCAGCAGCCCCCTAGGGGGGTGGACTAGCGGGGAACCAGATACGCAGTATTTT,CASSPLGGWTSGEPDTQYF
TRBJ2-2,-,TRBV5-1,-,TGCGCCAGCAGCTTGTTCGGGGGAACTAGCGGGGAGCTGTTTTTT,CASSLFGGTSGELFF
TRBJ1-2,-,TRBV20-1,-,TGCAGTGCTAGAGCACCTAGGAGGGAGAGGCCACCTAACTATGGCTACACCTTC,CSARAPRRERPPNYGYTF
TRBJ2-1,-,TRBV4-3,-,TGCGCCAGCAGCCAAGATCACCGCTACTCCTACAATGAGCAGTTCTTC,CASSQDHRYSYNEQFF
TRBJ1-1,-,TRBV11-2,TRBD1,TGTGCCAGCAGCCAGACAGGGAACATGAACACTGAAGCTTTCTTT,CASSQTGNMNTEAFF
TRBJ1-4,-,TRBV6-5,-,TGTGCCAGCAGTTATGGTGGGAAAATCGGTGAAAAACTGTTTTTT,CASSYGGKIGEKLFF
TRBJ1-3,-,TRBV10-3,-,TGTGCCATCGATTCGGGACAAAAGGACACCATATATTTT,CAIDSGQKDTIYF
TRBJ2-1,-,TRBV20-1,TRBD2,TGCAGTGCTCCCAGCGTCGCGCGGGGGGAGGATGAGCAGTTCTTC,CSAPSVARGEDEQFF
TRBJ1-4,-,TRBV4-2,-,TGTGCCAGCAGCCAACCGAGTGGCCTCCGTGAAAAACTGTTTTTT,CASSQPSGLREKLFF
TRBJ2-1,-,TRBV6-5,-,TGTGCCACAACCCAATCCAATGAGCAGTTCTTC,CATTQSNEQFF
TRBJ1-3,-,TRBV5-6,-,TGTGCCAGCAGCTTAGGATCCTCTGGAAACACCATATATTTT,CASSLGSSGNTIYF
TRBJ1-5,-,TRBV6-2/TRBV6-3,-,TGTGCCAGCAGTAAAGGGGCTGGATATCAGCCCCAGCATTTT,CASSKGAGYQPQHF
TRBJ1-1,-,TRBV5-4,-,TGTGCCAGCAGCCGTCAGGGTTGGACTGAAGCTTTCTTT,CASSRQGWTEAFF
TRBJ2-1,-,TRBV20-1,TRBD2,TGCAGTGCTACTAGCGGCCACCCTGGCTCCTACAATGAGCAGTTCTTC,CSATSGHPGSYNEQFF
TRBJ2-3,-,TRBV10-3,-,TGTGCCACGGAGGGGGGTGGCACAGATACGCAGTATTTT,CATEGGGTDTQYF
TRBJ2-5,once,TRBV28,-,TGTGCCAGCAGTGTCCTAGGGCCCTTAACCCAGTACTTC,CASSVLGPLTQYF
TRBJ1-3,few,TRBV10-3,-,TGTGCCATCAGTGATTCCACCGGGCCATCGGCAGGAAACACCATATATTTT,CAISDSTGPSAGNTIYF
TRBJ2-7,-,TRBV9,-,TGTGCCAGCAGCGACCCGTCCGACAGAAGTGGCTCCTACGAGCAGTACTTC,CASSDPSDRSGSYEQYF
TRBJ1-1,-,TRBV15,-,TGTGCCACCAGCAGAGATGCGGGCGCGGCTGAAGCTTTCTTT,CATSRDAGAAEAFF
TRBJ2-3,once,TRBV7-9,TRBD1,TGTGCCAGCAGCCCCGGTACAGGGGTTAGCACAGATACGCAGTATTTT,CASSPGTGVSTDTQYF
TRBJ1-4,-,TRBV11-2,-,TGTGCCAGCAGCGTGAAGACGTCGGAGGCAAAACTGTTTTTT,CASSVKTSEAKLFF
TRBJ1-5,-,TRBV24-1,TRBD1,TGTGCCACCAGCCCGACAGGGAGGGTGCAGCCCCAGCATTTT,CATSPTGRVQPQHF
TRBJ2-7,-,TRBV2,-,TGTGCCAGCAGTCCCTTTTCGACAGGAGTTGAGCAGTACTTC,CASSPFSTGVEQYF
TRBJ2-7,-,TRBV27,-,TGTGCCAGCAGTCTTGAGACCGGGACCTCCTACGAGCAGTACTTC,CASSLETGTSYEQYF
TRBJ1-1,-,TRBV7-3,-,TGTGCCAGCAGCCCAAAGATGAACACTGAAGCTTTCTTT,CASSPKMNTEAFF
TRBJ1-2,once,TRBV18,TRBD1,TGTGCCAGCCATGGAGGGACAGGGAACTATGGCTACACCTTC,CASHGGTGNYGYTF
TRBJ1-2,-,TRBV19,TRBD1,TGTGCCAGTGGTCGGGACAGGGGTGGCTACACCTTC,CASGRDRGGYTF
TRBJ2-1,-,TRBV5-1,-,TGCGCCAGCAGCGTTCTAGTGAACAATGAGCAGTTCTTC,CASSVLVNNEQFF
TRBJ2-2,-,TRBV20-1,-,TGCAGTGCTATTTTGGCGACCGGGGAGCTGTTTTTT,CSAILATGELFF
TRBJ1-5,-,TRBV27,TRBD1,TGTGCCAGCAGTGGACGGACAGGGCCATCAACGTATAGCAATCAGCCCCAGCATTTT,CASSGRTGPSTYSNQPQHF
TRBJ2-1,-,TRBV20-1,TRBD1,TGCAGCGGGATATCGACAGGGTCCTACAATGAGCAGTTCTTC,CSGISTGSYNEQFF
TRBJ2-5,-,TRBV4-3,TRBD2,TGCGCCAGCAGCCAAGGAGCTAGCGGGGACACACGGGCGACCCAGTACTTC,CASSQGASGDTRATQYF
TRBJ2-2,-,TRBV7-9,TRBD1,TGTGCCAGCAGCTTATCCAGGGGGAAGACCGGGGAGCTGTTTTTT,CASSLSRGKTGELFF
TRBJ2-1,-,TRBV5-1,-,TGCGCCAGCAGCTACGTCGGATCCCGAGGGGTACACAATGAGCAGTTCTTC,CASSYVGSRGVHNEQFF
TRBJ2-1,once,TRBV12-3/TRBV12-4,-,TGTGCCAGCGGCACAGACTACAATGAGCAGTTCTTC,CASGTDYNEQFF
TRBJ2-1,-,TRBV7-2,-,TGTGCCAGCAGCTTAGCGCCCGGGGGAAGTGAGCAGTTCTTC,CASSLAPGGSEQFF
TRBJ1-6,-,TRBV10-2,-,TGCGCCAGCAGTGATAGAATGTCACCCCTCCACTTT,CASSDRMSPLHF
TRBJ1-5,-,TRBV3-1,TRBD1,TGTGCCAGCAGCCCAACAGGGGGCGAAGGTCAGCCCCAGCATTTT,CASSPTGGEGQPQHF
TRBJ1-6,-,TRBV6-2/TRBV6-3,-,TGTGCCAGCGGACGCCCGACGGTCTCCTATAATTCACCCCTCCACTTT,CASGRPTVSYNSPLHF
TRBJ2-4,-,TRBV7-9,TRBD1,TGTGCCAGCAGCCCGGACCCTGAGACAGGGGTTGCCAAAAACATTCAGTACTTC,CASSPDPETGVAKNIQYF